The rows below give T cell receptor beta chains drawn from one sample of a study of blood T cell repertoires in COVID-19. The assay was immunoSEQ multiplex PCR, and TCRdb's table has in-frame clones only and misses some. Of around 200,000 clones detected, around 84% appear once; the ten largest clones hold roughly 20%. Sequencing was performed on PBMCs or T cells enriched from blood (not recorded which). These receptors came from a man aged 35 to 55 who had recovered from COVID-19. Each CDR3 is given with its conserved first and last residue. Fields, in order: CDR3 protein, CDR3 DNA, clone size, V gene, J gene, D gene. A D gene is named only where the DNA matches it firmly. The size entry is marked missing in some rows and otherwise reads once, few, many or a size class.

cdr3_aa: CASSFPQGGYEQYF; cdr3_nt: TGTGCCAGCAGCTTTCCCCAGGGAGGGTACGAGCAGTACTTC; clone_size: .; v_call: TRBV7-2; j_call: TRBJ2-7; d_call: TRBD2
cdr3_aa: CASSGTGAYSGNTIYF; cdr3_nt: TGTGCCAGCAGTGGGACAGGGGCCTATTCTGGAAACACCATATATTTT; clone_size: .; v_call: TRBV6-1; j_call: TRBJ1-3; d_call: TRBD1
cdr3_aa: CASGGLAGVYEQFF; cdr3_nt: TGTGCCAGTGGGGGACTAGCGGGAGTTTATGAGCAGTTCTTC; clone_size: .; v_call: TRBV9; j_call: TRBJ2-1; d_call: TRBD2
cdr3_aa: CASSLAIAGSTVTDTQYF; cdr3_nt: TGTGCCAGCAGCTTAGCAATAGCGGGGTCCACGGTTACAGATACGCAGTATTTT; clone_size: .; v_call: TRBV11-2; j_call: TRBJ2-3; d_call: TRBD2
cdr3_aa: CASSPVGGSPYNEQFF; cdr3_nt: TGTGCCAGCAGCCCAGTAGGCGGGTCGCCCTACAATGAGCAGTTCTTC; clone_size: .; v_call: TRBV3-1/TRBV3-2; j_call: TRBJ2-1; d_call: .
cdr3_aa: CASRLAGAYNEQFF; cdr3_nt: TGTGCCAGCAGACTAGCGGGAGCCTACAATGAGCAGTTCTTC; clone_size: .; v_call: TRBV28; j_call: TRBJ2-1; d_call: TRBD2
cdr3_aa: CAISDFKMNTEAFF; cdr3_nt: TGTGCCATCAGTGATTTCAAAATGAACACTGAAGCTTTCTTT; clone_size: .; v_call: TRBV10-3; j_call: TRBJ1-1; d_call: .
cdr3_aa: CASSLQGQTLYGYTF; cdr3_nt: TGTGCCAGCAGCTTGCAGGGGCAGACGCTCTATGGCTACACCTTC; clone_size: .; v_call: TRBV5-8; j_call: TRBJ1-2; d_call: .
cdr3_aa: CASSVAGSGEAFF; cdr3_nt: TGTGCCAGCAGCGTAGCAGGGTCGGGTGAAGCTTTCTTT; clone_size: .; v_call: TRBV9; j_call: TRBJ1-1; d_call: .
cdr3_aa: CASSRSAGTATNEKLFF; cdr3_nt: TGTGCCAGCAGCCGATCTGCCGGGACAGCAACTAATGAAAAACTGTTTTTT; clone_size: .; v_call: TRBV7-6; j_call: TRBJ1-4; d_call: TRBD1
cdr3_aa: CASSQRQGEETQYF; cdr3_nt: TGCGCCAGCAGCCAACGACAGGGCGAGGAGACCCAGTACTTC; clone_size: .; v_call: TRBV4-1; j_call: TRBJ2-5; d_call: TRBD1
cdr3_aa: CSVRNGVGRPQHF; cdr3_nt: TGCAGCGTCAGAAACGGGGTAGGACGGCCCCAGCATTTT; clone_size: once; v_call: TRBV29-1; j_call: TRBJ1-5; d_call: .
cdr3_aa: CASSSRRVPHSGANVLTF; cdr3_nt: TGTGCCAGCAGCTCGAGGCGGGTCCCACACTCTGGGGCCAACGTCCTGACTTTC; clone_size: .; v_call: TRBV11-3; j_call: TRBJ2-6; d_call: .
cdr3_aa: CASSGLAASYNEQFF; cdr3_nt: TGTGCCAGCAGCGGACTAGCGGCCTCCTACAATGAGCAGTTCTTC; clone_size: .; v_call: TRBV9; j_call: TRBJ2-1; d_call: TRBD2
cdr3_aa: CASSDNPDSGNTIYF; cdr3_nt: TGTGCCAGCAGTGACAATCCAGACTCTGGAAACACCATATATTTT; clone_size: .; v_call: TRBV6-1; j_call: TRBJ1-3; d_call: .
cdr3_aa: CSVDYGGITDTQYF; cdr3_nt: TGCAGCGTTGATTATGGCGGAATCACAGATACGCAGTATTTT; clone_size: .; v_call: TRBV29-1; j_call: TRBJ2-3; d_call: .
cdr3_aa: CASSEGQGSETQYF; cdr3_nt: TGTGCCAGCAGTGAGGGACAGGGGTCAGAGACCCAGTACTTC; clone_size: .; v_call: TRBV6-4; j_call: TRBJ2-5; d_call: TRBD1
cdr3_aa: CASSLDGQGLSYEQYF; cdr3_nt: TGTGCCAGCAGCTTAGACGGACAGGGTTTATCCTACGAGCAGTACTTC; clone_size: .; v_call: TRBV13; j_call: TRBJ2-7; d_call: TRBD1
cdr3_aa: CASSRRGAGGFNEQFF; cdr3_nt: TGTGCCAGCAGCCGCCGTGGGGCGGGAGGCTTCAATGAGCAGTTCTTC; clone_size: .; v_call: TRBV7-3; j_call: TRBJ2-1; d_call: TRBD2
cdr3_aa: CASSLRNDNEQFF; cdr3_nt: TGTGCCAGCTCACTGAGGAACGACAATGAGCAGTTCTTC; clone_size: once; v_call: TRBV18; j_call: TRBJ2-1; d_call: .
cdr3_aa: CASSWRQTNTEAFF; cdr3_nt: TGTGCCAGCAGCTGGCGACAAACGAACACTGAAGCTTTCTTT; clone_size: .; v_call: TRBV7-9; j_call: TRBJ1-1; d_call: .
cdr3_aa: CSVDLVTDTQYF; cdr3_nt: TGCAGCGTTGATTTAGTGACAGATACGCAGTATTTT; clone_size: .; v_call: TRBV29-1; j_call: TRBJ2-3; d_call: .
cdr3_aa: CASSSGTQLKRYTF; cdr3_nt: TGCGCCAGCAGCTCCGGGACACAATTAAAGCGCTACACCTTC; clone_size: few; v_call: TRBV5-1; j_call: TRBJ1-2; d_call: .
cdr3_aa: CASSQDPRDTQYF; cdr3_nt: TGTGCCAGCAGCCAAGACCCCCGAGATACGCAGTATTTT; clone_size: .; v_call: TRBV4-2; j_call: TRBJ2-3; d_call: .
cdr3_aa: CASSLSLRGLQGYTF; cdr3_nt: TGTGCCAGCAGCCTGTCCCTTAGAGGCCTGCAAGGCTACACCTTC; clone_size: .; v_call: TRBV11-3; j_call: TRBJ1-2; d_call: .
cdr3_aa: CASSQGGSYNEQFF; cdr3_nt: TGCGCCAGCAGCCAAGGCGGCTCCTACAATGAGCAGTTCTTC; clone_size: .; v_call: TRBV4-1; j_call: TRBJ2-1; d_call: .
cdr3_aa: CASSSVTSGTTYEQYF; cdr3_nt: TGTGCCAGCAGTTCCGTGACTAGCGGGACTACCTACGAGCAGTACTTC; clone_size: .; v_call: TRBV28; j_call: TRBJ2-7; d_call: TRBD2
cdr3_aa: CASTPNRGRNQPQHF; cdr3_nt: TGTGCCAGTACCCCAAACAGGGGGCGCAATCAGCCCCAGCATTTT; clone_size: .; v_call: TRBV19; j_call: TRBJ1-5; d_call: TRBD1
cdr3_aa: CASSVKGRRTEAFF; cdr3_nt: TGTGCCAGCAGTGTGAAGGGGCGCAGGACTGAAGCTTTCTTT; clone_size: .; v_call: TRBV28; j_call: TRBJ1-1; d_call: .
cdr3_aa: CASSQPQQTLLRPIVEQYF; cdr3_nt: TGTGCCAGCAGTCAACCCCAGCAGACTCTACTGCGGCCTATCGTCGAGCAGTACTTC; clone_size: .; v_call: TRBV28; j_call: TRBJ2-7; d_call: .
cdr3_aa: CAWSGTASYEQYF; cdr3_nt: TGTGCCTGGAGCGGGACAGCCTCCTACGAGCAGTACTTC; clone_size: .; v_call: TRBV30; j_call: TRBJ2-7; d_call: TRBD1
cdr3_aa: CAIRIGGSGHGYTF; cdr3_nt: TGTGCCATCAGGATTGGTGGTTCAGGGCATGGCTACACCTTC; clone_size: .; v_call: TRBV10-3; j_call: TRBJ1-2; d_call: .